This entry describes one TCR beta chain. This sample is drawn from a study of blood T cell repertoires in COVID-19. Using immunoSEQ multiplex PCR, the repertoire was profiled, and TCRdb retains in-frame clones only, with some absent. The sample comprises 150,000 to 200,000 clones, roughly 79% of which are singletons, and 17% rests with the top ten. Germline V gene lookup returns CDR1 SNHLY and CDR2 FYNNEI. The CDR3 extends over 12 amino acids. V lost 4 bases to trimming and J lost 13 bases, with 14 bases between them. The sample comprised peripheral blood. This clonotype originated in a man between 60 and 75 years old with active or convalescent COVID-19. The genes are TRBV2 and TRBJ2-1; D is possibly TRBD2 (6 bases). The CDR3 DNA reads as TGTGCCAGCAGTGTACGTCGAGCGGGCCAGTTCTTC. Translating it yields CASSVRRAGQFF.